This T cell receptor beta chain appears in the sequencing data of a study of metastatic and nonmetastatic thyroid tumors. At the level of the study: A comparison of repertoires was made across blood and tumor or nodule tissue from malignant and benign thyroid patients.

Every patient was untreated before thyroid surgery. J lost 4 bases, V lost 3 bases, and 6 bases had no gene match. Looked up from germline, CDR1 is SNHLY and CDR2 is FYNNEI. The CDR3 loop spans 14 amino acids. By sample fraction, this clone is medium-sized (0.01 to 0.1%). TCRdb ran MiXCR on the PCR reads. The sample includes about 30,000 clones, roughly 4.2% seen only once; the top ten take roughly 21%. The TCR sequence derives from a female donor with papillary thyroid cancer or a benign thyroid nodule (not recorded which). Some clones in this sample may be carry-over from other donors' samples. The V gene is TRBV2, the J gene TRBJ2-7; 7 bases agree with TRBD2. Sequencing input: blood. CDR3 sequence (DNA): TGTGCCAGCAGTGAGGGGGACTACCCTTACGAGCAGTACTTC. This encodes CASSEGDYPYEQYF. Complete variable domain (other parts from reference TRBV2 and TRBJ2-7): EPEVTQTPSHQVTQMGQEVILRCVPISNHLYFYWYRQILGQKVEFLVSFYNNEISEKSEIFDDQFSVERPDGSNFTLKIRSTKLEDSAMYFCASSEGDYPYEQYFGPGTRLTVT.